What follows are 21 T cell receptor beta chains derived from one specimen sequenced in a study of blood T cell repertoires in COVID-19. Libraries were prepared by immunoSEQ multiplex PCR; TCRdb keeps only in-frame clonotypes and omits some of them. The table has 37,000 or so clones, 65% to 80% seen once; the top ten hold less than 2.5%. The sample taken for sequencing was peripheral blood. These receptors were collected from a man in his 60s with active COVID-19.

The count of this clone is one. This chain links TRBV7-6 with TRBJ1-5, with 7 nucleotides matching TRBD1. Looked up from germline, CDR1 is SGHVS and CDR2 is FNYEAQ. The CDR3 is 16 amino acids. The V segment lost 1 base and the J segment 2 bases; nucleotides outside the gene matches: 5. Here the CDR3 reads CASSLGGGTGNQPQHF. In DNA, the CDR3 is TGTGCCAGCAGCTTAGGAGGGGGCACGGGCAATCAGCCCCAGCATTTT.

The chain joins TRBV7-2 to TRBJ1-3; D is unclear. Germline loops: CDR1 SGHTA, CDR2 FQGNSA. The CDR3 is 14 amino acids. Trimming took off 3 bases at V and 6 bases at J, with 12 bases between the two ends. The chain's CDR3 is CASSFWSVENTIYF. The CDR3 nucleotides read TGTGCCAGCAGCTTTTGGTCGGTTGAAAACACCATATATTTT. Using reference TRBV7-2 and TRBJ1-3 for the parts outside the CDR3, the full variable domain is GAGVSQSPSNKVTEKGKDVELRCDPISGHTALYWYRQSLGQGLEFLIYFQGNSAPDKSGLPSDRFSAERTGGSVSTLTIQRTQQEDSAVYLCASSFWSVENTIYFGEGSWLTVV.

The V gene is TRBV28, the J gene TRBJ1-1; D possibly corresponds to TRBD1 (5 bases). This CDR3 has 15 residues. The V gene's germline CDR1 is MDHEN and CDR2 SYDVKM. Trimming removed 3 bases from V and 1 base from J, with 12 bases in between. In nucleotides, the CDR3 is TGTGCCAGCAGTTTCGGTGGGGCACAGAACACTGAAGCTTTCTTT. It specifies CASSFGGAQNTEAFF. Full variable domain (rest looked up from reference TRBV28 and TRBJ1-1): DVKVTQSSRYLVKRTGEKVFLECVQDMDHENMFWYRQDPGLGLRLIYFSYDVKMKEKGDIPEGYSVSREKKERFSLILESASTNQTSMYLCASSFGGAQNTEAFFGQGTRLTVV.

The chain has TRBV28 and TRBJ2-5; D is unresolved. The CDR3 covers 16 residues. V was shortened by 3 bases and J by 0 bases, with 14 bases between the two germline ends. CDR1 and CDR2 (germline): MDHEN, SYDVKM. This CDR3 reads CASSLLGSGYQETQYF. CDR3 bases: TGTGCCAGCAGTTTGCTAGGTAGTGGATACCAAGAGACCCAGTACTTC.

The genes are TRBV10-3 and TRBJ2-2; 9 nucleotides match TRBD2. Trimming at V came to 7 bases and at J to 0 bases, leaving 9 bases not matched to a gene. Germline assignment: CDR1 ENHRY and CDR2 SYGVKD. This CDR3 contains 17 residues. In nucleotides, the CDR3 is TGTGCCATCAATCGAGGGAGCGGGGGGACGAACACCGGGGAGCTGTTTTTT. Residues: CAINRGSGGTNTGELFF.

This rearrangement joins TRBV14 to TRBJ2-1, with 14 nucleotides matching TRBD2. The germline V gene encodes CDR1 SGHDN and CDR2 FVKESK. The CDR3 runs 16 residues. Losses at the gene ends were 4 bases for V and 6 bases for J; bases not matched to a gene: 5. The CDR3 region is CASSPRLAGGFNEQFF. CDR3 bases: TGTGCCAGCAGCCCCAGACTAGCGGGAGGGTTCAATGAGCAGTTCTTC.

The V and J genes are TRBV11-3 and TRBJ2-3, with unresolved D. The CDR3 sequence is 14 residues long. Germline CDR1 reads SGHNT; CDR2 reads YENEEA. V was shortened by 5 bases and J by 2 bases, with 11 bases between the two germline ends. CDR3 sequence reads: CASSRNGLTDTQYF. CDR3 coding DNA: TGTGCCAGCAGCCGTAATGGCCTCACAGATACGCAGTATTTT.

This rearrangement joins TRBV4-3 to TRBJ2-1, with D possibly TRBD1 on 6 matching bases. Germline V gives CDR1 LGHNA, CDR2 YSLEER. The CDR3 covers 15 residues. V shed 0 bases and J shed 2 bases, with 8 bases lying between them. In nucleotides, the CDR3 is TGCGCCAGCAGCCAAGAAGGGGGACCCTACAATGAGCAGTTCTTC. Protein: CASSQEGGPYNEQFF.

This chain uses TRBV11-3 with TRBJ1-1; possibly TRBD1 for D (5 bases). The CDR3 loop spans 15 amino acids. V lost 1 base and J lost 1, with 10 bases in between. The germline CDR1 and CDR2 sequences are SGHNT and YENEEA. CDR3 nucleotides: TGTGCCAGCAGCTTAGGGTCAGGGAAGAACACTGAAGCTTTCTTT. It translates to CASSLGSGKNTEAFF.

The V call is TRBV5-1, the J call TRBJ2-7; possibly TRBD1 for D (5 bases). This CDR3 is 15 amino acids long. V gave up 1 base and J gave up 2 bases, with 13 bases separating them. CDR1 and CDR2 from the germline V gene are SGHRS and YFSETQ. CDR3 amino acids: CASSLLDSITYEQYF. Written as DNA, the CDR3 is TGCGCCAGCAGCTTGCTCGACAGTATAACCTACGAGCAGTACTTC.

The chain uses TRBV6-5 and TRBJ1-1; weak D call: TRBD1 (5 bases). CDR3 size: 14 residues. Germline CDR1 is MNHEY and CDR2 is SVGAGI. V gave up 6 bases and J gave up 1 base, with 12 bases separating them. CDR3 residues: CASREGPANTEAFF. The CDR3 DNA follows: TGTGCCAGCAGGGAGGGACCCGCGAACACTGAAGCTTTCTTT.

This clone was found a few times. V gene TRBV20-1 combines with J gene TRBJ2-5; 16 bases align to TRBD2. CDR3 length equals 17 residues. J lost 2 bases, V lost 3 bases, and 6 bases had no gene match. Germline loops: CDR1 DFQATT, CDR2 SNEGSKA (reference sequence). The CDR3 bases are TGCAGTGCTAGTTCGGGACTAGCGGGGGGGCAACAAGAGACCCAGTACTTC. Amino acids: CSASSGLAGGQQETQYF.

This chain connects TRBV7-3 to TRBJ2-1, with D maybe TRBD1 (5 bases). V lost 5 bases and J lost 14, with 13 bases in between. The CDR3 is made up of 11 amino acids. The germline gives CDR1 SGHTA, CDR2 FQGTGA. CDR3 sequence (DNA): TGTGCCAGCAGCCAAGGGGCTAGAAAGTTCTTC. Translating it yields CASSQGARKFF.

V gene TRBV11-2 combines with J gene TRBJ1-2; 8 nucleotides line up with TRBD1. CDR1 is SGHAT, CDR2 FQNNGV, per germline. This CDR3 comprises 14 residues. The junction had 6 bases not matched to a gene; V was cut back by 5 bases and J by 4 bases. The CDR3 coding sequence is TGTGCCAGCAGCCCGCCGACAGGGGTCTATGGCTACACCTTC. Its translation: CASSPPTGVYGYTF. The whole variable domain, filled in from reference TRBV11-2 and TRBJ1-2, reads EAGVAQSPRYKIIEKRQSVAFWCNPISGHATLYWYQQILGQGPKLLIQFQNNGVVDDSQLPKDRFSAERLKGVDSTLKIQPAKLEDSAVYLCASSPPTGVYGYTFGSGTRLTVV.

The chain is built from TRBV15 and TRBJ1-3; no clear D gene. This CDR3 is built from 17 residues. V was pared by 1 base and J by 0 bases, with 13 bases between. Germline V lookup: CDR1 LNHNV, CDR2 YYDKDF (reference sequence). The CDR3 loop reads CATSRAPGESSGNTIYF. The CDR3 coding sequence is TGTGCCACCAGCAGAGCCCCTGGGGAGAGCTCTGGAAACACCATATATTTT.

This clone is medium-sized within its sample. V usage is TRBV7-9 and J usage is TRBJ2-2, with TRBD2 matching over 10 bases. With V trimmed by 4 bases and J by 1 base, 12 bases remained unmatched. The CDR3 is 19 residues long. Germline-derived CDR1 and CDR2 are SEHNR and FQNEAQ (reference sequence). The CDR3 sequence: CASSSRSAGGTKNTGELFF. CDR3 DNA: TGTGCCAGCAGCTCAAGATCAGCGGGAGGGACTAAGAACACCGGGGAGCTGTTTTTT.

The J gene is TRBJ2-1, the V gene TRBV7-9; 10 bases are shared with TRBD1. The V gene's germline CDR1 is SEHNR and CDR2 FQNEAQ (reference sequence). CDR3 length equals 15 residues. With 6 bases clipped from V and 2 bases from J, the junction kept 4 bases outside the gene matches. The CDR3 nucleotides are TGTGCCAGCAGTCCCGACAGGGGGCCCTACAATGAGCAGTTCTTC. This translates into CASSPDRGPYNEQFF.

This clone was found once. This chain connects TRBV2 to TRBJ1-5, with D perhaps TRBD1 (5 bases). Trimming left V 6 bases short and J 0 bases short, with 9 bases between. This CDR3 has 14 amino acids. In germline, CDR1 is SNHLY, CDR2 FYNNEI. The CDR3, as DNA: TGTGCCAGCAGAAGGGGATATAGCAATCAGCCCCAGCATTTT. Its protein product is CASRRGYSNQPQHF.

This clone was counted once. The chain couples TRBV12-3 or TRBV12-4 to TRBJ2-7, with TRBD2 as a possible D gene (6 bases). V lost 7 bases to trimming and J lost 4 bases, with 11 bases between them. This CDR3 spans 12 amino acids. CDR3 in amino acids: CASKGRRYEQYF. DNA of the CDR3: TGTGCCAGCAAGGGGAGGAGGTACGAGCAGTACTTC.

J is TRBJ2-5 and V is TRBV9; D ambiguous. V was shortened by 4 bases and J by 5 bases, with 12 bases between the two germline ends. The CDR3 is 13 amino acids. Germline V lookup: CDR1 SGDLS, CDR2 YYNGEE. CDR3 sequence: CASSPYSLETQYF. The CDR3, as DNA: TGTGCCAGCAGCCCCTACTCCCTTGAGACCCAGTACTTC.

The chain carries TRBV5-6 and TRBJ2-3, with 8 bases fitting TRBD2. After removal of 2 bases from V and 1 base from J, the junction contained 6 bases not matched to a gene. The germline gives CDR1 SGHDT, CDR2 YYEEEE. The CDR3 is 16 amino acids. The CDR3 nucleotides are TGTGCCAGCAGCTTCGTAGGAGCGGGAGGCACAGATACGCAGTATTTT. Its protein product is CASSFVGAGGTDTQYF.